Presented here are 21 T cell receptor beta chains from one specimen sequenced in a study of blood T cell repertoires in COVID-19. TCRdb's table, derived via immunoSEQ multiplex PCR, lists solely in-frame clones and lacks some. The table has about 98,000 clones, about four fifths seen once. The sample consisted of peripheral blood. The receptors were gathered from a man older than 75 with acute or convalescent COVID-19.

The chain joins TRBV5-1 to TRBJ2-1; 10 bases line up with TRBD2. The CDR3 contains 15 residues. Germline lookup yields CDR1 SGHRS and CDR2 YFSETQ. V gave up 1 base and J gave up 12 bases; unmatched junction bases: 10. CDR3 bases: TGCGCCAGCAGCTTGATAAGCGGGAGGGCCGGGGTGCAGTTCTTC. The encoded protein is CASSLISGRAGVQFF.

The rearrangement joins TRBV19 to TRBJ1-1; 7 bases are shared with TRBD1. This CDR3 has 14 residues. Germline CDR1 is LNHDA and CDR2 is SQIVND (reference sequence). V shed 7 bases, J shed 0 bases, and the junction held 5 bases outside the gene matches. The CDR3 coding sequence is TGTGCCAGTAAGACAGGGACAATGAACACTGAAGCTTTCTTT. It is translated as CASKTGTMNTEAFF.

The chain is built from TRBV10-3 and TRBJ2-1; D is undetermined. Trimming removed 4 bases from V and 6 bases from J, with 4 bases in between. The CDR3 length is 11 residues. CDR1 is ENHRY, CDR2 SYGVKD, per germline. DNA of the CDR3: TGTGCCATCAGTGGTAGCAATGAGCAGTTCTTC. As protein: CAISGSNEQFF.

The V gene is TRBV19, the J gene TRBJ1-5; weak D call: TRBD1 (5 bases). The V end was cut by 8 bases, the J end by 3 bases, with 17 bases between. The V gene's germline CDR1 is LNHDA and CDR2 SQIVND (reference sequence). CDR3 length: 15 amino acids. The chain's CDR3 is CASSQEKMYNQPQHF. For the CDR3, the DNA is TGTGCCAGTTCACAGGAAAAAATGTACAATCAGCCCCAGCATTTT. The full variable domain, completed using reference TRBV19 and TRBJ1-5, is DGGITQSPKYLFRKEGQNVTLSCEQNLNHDAMYWYRQDPGQGLRLIYYSQIVNDFQKGDIAEGYSVSREKKESFPLTVTSAQKNPTAFYLCASSQEKMYNQPQHFGDGTRLSIL.

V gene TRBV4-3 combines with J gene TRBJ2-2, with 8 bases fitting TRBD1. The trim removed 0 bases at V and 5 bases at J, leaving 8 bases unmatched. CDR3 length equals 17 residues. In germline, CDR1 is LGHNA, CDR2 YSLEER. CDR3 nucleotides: TGCGCCAGCAGCCAAGAGGGCGGGACAGGTGGAACCGGGGAGCTGTTTTTT. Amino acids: CASSQEGGTGGTGELFF.

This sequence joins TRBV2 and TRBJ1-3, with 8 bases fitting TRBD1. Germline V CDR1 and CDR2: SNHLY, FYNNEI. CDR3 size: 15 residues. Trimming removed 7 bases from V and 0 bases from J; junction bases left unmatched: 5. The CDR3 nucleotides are TGTGCCAGCACCCGACAGGGGATCTCTGGAAACACCATATATTTT. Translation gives CASTRQGISGNTIYF.

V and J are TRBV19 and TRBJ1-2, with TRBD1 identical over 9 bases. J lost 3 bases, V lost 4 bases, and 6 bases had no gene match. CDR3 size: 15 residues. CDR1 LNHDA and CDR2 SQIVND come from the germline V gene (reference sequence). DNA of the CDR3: TGTGCCAGTAGTAGCCAACAGGGGGCGGACTATGGCTACACCTTC. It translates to CASSSQQGADYGYTF.

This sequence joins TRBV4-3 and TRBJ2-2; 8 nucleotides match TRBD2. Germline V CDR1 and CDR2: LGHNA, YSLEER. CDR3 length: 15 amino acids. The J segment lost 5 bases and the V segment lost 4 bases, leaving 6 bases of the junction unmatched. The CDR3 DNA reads TGCGCCAGCAGCCCGAGCGGGGGAGGGACCGGGGAGCTGTTTTTT. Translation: CASSPSGGGTGELFF.

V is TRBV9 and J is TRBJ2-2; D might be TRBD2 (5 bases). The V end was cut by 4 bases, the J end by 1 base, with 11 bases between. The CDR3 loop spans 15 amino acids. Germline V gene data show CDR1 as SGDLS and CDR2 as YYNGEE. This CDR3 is CASSSKLGNTGELFF. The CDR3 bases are TGTGCCAGCAGCTCAAAACTAGGGAACACCGGGGAGCTGTTTTTT.

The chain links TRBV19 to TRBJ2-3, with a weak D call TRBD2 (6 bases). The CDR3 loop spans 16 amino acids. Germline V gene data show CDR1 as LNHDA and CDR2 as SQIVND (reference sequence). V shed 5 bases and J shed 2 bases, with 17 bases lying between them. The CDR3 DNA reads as TGTGCCAGTAGTCTACGTGGCGGGGCGATCACAGATACGCAGTATTTT. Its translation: CASSLRGGAITDTQYF.

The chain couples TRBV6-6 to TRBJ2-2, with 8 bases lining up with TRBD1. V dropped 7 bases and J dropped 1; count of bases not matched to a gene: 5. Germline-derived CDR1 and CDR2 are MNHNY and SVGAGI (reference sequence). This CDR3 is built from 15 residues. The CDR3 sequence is CASTSTGGNTGELFF. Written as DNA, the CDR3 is TGTGCCAGCACGTCCACAGGGGGGAACACCGGGGAGCTGTTTTTT.

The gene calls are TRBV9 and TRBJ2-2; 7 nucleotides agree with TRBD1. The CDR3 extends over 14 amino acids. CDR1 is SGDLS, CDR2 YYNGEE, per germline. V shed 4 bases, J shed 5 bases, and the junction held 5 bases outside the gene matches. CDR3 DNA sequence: TGTGCCAGCAGCTTCACAGGGGCAACCGGGGAGCTGTTTTTT. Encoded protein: CASSFTGATGELFF. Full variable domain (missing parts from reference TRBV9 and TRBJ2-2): DSGVTQTPKHLITATGQRVTLRCSPRSGDLSVYWYQQSLDQGLQFLIQYYNGEERAKGNILERFSAQQFPDLHSELNLSSLELGDSALYFCASSFTGATGELFFGEGSRLTVL.

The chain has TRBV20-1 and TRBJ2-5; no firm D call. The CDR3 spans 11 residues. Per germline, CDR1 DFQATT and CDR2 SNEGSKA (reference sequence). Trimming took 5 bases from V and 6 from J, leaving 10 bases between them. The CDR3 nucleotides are TGCAGTGCTGTCCGGTCCCAGACCCAGTACTTC. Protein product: CSAVRSQTQYF.

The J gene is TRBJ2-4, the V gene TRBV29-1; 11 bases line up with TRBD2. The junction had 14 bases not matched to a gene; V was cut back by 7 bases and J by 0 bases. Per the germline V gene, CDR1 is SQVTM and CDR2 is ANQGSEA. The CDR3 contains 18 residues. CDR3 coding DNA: TGCAGCGCCAGACTACTAGCGGGAGCGGCCCTAGCCAAAAACATTCAGTACTTC. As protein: CSARLLAGAALAKNIQYF.

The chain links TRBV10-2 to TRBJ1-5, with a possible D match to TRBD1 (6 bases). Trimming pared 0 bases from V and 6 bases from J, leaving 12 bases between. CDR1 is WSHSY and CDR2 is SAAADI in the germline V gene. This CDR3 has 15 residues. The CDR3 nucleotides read TGCGCCAGCAGTGAGTCTAACAGGGTCGTTCAGCCCCAGCATTTT. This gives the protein CASSESNRVVQPQHF.

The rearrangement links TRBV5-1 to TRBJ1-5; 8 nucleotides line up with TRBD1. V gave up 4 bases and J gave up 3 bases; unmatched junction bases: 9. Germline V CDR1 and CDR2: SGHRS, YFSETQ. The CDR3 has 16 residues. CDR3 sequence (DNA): TGCGCCAGCAGCGGAGGGCGGGACAGGCTCAATCAGCCCCAGCATTTT. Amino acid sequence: CASSGGRDRLNQPQHF.

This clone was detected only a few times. CDR3 DNA sequence: TGTGCCAGCAGTTTAGCGGGGCGTGAAGCTTTCTTT. Amino acid sequence: CASSLAGREAFF. V is TRBV12-3 or TRBV12-4 and J is TRBJ1-1, with a possible D match to TRBD1 (5 bases). The CDR3 is made up of 12 amino acids. Trimming removed 0 bases from V and 7 bases from J, with 6 bases in between.

The CDR3 spells CASSWGSTGGPYEQYF. For the CDR3, the DNA is TGTGCCAGCAGTTGGGGATCTACAGGGGGCCCCTACGAGCAGTACTTC. This chain links TRBV6-2 or TRBV6-3 with TRBJ2-7, with 9 positions matching TRBD1. From germline, CDR1 is MNHEY and CDR2 SVGEGT. V lost 4 bases and J lost 2; bases outside the gene matches: 9. This CDR3 contains 16 residues.

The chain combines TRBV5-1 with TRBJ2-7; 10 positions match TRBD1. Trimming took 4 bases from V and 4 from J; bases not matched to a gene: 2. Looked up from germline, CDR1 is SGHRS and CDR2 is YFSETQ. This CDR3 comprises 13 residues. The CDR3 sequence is CASSRDRGYEQYF. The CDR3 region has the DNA TGCGCCAGCAGCCGGGACAGGGGATACGAGCAGTACTTC.

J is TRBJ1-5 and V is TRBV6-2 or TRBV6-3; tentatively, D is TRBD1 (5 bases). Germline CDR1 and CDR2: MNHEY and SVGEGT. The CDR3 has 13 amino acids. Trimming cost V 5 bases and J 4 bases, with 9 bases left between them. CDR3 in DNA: TGTGCCAGCAGTGGACAAATTAATCAGCCCCAGCATTTT. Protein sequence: CASSGQINQPQHF.

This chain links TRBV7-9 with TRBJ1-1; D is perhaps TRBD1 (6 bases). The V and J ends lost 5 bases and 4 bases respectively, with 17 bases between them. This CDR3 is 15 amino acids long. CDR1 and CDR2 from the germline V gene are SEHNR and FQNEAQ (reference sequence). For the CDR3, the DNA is TGTGCCAGCAGCGCCCGCAGGGGCGGGGGCACTGAAGCTTTCTTT. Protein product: CASSARRGGGTEAFF.